These T cell receptor beta chains were read from a single sample in a study of blood T cell repertoires in COVID-19. Sequencing was performed with immunoSEQ multiplex PCR; in TCRdb, only in-frame clones are kept and a portion is missing. This table has about 64,000 clones, about 81% appearing once. The sequenced sample consisted of peripheral blood. All receptors derive from a human donor in a cohort sampled during active COVID-19. CDR3s include the opening cysteine and the closing phenylalanine or tryptophan. Each record gives: D gene, V gene, clone size, J gene, CDR3 DNA, CDR3 protein. The D gene is left open where the match is weak. Size is stated for part of the rows, as once, few or many counts, or as a class when the clone is expanded.

.,TRBV5-6,.,TRBJ2-5,TGTGCCAGCAGAGGGAGTGGGCGAGAGACCCAGTACTTC,CASRGSGRETQYF
.,TRBV6-5,.,TRBJ2-3,TGTGCCAGCAGTTACGAGGGGGTGGAAGATACGCAGTATTTT,CASSYEGVEDTQYF
.,TRBV6-6,once,TRBJ2-2,TGTGCCAGCAGGAGAGACACCGGGGAGCTGTTTTTT,CASRRDTGELFF
.,TRBV5-1,.,TRBJ2-1,TGCGCCAGCAGCTTGAGGGCGGGGATTGAGCAGTTCTTC,CASSLRAGIEQFF
.,TRBV27,few,TRBJ1-6,TGTGCCAGCAGTCCATATCTCGGGAGCTCCTATAATTCACCCCTCCACTTT,CASSPYLGSSYNSPLHF
.,TRBV7-9,medium-sized,TRBJ1-2,TGTGCCAGCACCACGTTAGGCGAGCGGCCTAGTACCTTC,CASTTLGERPSTF
TRBD1,TRBV5-1,.,TRBJ1-4,TGCGCCAGCAGCTGGAGGGGGACAGATGAAAAACTGTTTTTT,CASSWRGTDEKLFF
.,TRBV11-2,.,TRBJ2-1,TGTGCCAGCAGCCAGGAACTTTACAATGAGCAGTTCTTC,CASSQELYNEQFF
TRBD1,TRBV5-5,.,TRBJ2-2,TGTGCCAGCAGCCAGGACAGGGTTTGGACCGGGGAGCTGTTTTTT,CASSQDRVWTGELFF
TRBD2,TRBV4-1,.,TRBJ2-5,TGCGCCAGCAGCCCATTTCCCGGGACTAGCGGGGGGCGTCAAGAGACCCAGTACTTC,CASSPFPGTSGGRQETQYF
TRBD1,TRBV29-1,.,TRBJ1-5,TGCAGCGTTCTACAGGGGGCCGGCAATCAGCCCCAGCATTTT,CSVLQGAGNQPQHF
TRBD1,TRBV7-9,.,TRBJ1-4,TGTGCCAGCAGATTGACAGGGATGAACGAAAAACTGTTTTTT,CASRLTGMNEKLFF
TRBD1,TRBV5-5,.,TRBJ1-5,TGTGCCAGCAGCTTGGGACAGGGGGGATTATCGGGGCAGCCCCAGCATTTT,CASSLGQGGLSGQPQHF
TRBD2,TRBV18,.,TRBJ2-7,TGTGCCAGCTCACCACTGGCGGGGGGCAGCTCCTACGAGCAGTACTTC,CASSPLAGGSSYEQYF
TRBD1,TRBV4-1,.,TRBJ1-6,TGCGCCAGCAGTTTTGACAGGGGTAATTCACCCCTCCACTTT,CASSFDRGNSPLHF
.,TRBV5-6,once,TRBJ1-2,TGTGCCAGCAGCTCAGAGGCTAGGTATTTGACCTATGGCTACACCTTC,CASSSEARYLTYGYTF
TRBD1,TRBV25-1,.,TRBJ1-5,TGTGCCAGCAGCTCTTCCGGGACAGGGGGTTACCAGCCCCAGCATTTT,CASSSSGTGGYQPQHF
TRBD2,TRBV4-1,.,TRBJ2-3,TGCGCCAGCAGCTCTAGCGGCCGGGATACGCAGTATTTT,CASSSSGRDTQYF
TRBD1,TRBV18,.,TRBJ2-1,TGTGCCAGCTCCCCGACAGGGCCGGTCGCCAATGAGCAGTTCTTC,CASSPTGPVANEQFF
.,TRBV23-1,.,TRBJ1-2,TGCGCCAGCAGTTATAAAGGGGCGCTCCGTGGCTACACCTTC,CASSYKGALRGYTF
.,TRBV28,.,TRBJ2-3,TGTGCCAGCAGTGAGGGGGGGGAAGTAGATACGCAGTATTTT,CASSEGGEVDTQYF
.,TRBV5-5,.,TRBJ1-5,TGTGCCAGCAGCCGCACACAGCTTTATAGCAATCAGCCCCAGCATTTT,CASSRTQLYSNQPQHF
.,TRBV2,.,TRBJ1-2,TGTGCCAGCACGGATTCGGGGGCTAACTATGGCTACACCTTC,CASTDSGANYGYTF
TRBD2,TRBV20-1,once,TRBJ2-3,TGCAGTGCTAGTCCCGACCGGGGGGGCACCGCAGATACGCAGTATTTT,CSASPDRGGTADTQYF
TRBD2,TRBV12-5,.,TRBJ2-2,TGTGCTAGTGGCCGGGGGGAGGGGACCGGGGAGCTGTTTTTT,CASGRGEGTGELFF
TRBD1,TRBV11-2,.,TRBJ2-6,TGTGCCAGCAGCTTAGATCCGGGACAGGGAAGAACTGGGGCCAACGTCCTGACTTTC,CASSLDPGQGRTGANVLTF
TRBD1,TRBV2,.,TRBJ1-5,TGTGCCAGCAGTCGCGACAGGGGAGATCAGCCCCAGCATTTT,CASSRDRGDQPQHF
.,TRBV5-1,.,TRBJ1-6,TGCGCCAGCAGCTTGTGGGGACCGGGGGATTCACCCCTCCACTTT,CASSLWGPGDSPLHF
TRBD1,TRBV9,.,TRBJ1-2,TGTGCCAGCAGCGTCGCACAGGGGGCAAGCTATGGCTACACCTTC,CASSVAQGASYGYTF
.,TRBV2,.,TRBJ2-3,TGTGCCAGCAGGGCAGGGATTTTCTTCTTT,CASRAGIFFF
TRBD2,TRBV4-1,once,TRBJ2-1,TGCGCCAGCAGCCAAGCGGGACTAGCGCTTTCCTACAATGAGCAGTTCTTC,CASSQAGLALSYNEQFF
TRBD2,TRBV6-6,.,TRBJ2-5,TGTGCCAGCGTTAAGGGAGCGGGGGCGGGGGAGACCCAGTACTTC,CASVKGAGAGETQYF
.,TRBV11-2,.,TRBJ2-4,TGTGCCAGCAGCAATCGACGGGGAGCCAAAAACATTCAGTACTTC,CASSNRRGAKNIQYF
TRBD1,TRBV15,few,TRBJ2-5,TGTGCCACCAGCCGGACAGGGGTGGGAGAGACCCAGTACTTC,CATSRTGVGETQYF
TRBD2,TRBV3-1/TRBV3-2,.,TRBJ2-2,TGTGCCAGCAGCCAAGAATGGCTAGCGGGGGGGCCGACCGGGGAGCTGTTTTTT,CASSQEWLAGGPTGELFF
.,TRBV6-5,.,TRBJ2-3,TGTGCCAGCAGTACCTGGGACAACACAGATACGCAGTATTTT,CASSTWDNTDTQYF
TRBD2,TRBV3-1/TRBV3-2,.,TRBJ2-3,TGTGCCAGCAGCCAATCTTTTCCTAGCGGGGGGGTCTTCGAAGACACAGATACGCAGTATTTT,CASSQSFPSGGVFEDTDTQYF
.,TRBV11-2,once,TRBJ2-3,TGTGCCAGCAGCTTATGGGGCACGTCGGATACGCAGTATTTT,CASSLWGTSDTQYF
TRBD2,TRBV13,.,TRBJ2-1,TGTGCCAGCAGCCCCCCGGGACTAGCGGGACCGGTGTTCTTC,CASSPPGLAGPVFF
.,TRBV10-3,.,TRBJ2-1,TGTGCCATCAGTGGGACTCAAAATGAGCAGTTCTTC,CAISGTQNEQFF
TRBD2,TRBV19,.,TRBJ2-3,TGTGCCAGTAGTATGGTGAAGGCTAGCGGCCCAGATACGCAGTATTTT,CASSMVKASGPDTQYF
.,TRBV19,.,TRBJ1-5,TGTGCCAGTAGTAACAAGGGCGGGCGGCTTAGCCAGCCCCAGCATTTT,CASSNKGGRLSQPQHF
TRBD2,TRBV2,.,TRBJ2-1,TGTGCCAGCAGTGAAACTAGCGGGGGAATCAATGAGCAGTTCTTC,CASSETSGGINEQFF
TRBD1,TRBV5-1,.,TRBJ1-1,TGCGCCAGCAGCCCGGACAGGGGGGGAGCTTTCTTT,CASSPDRGGAFF
TRBD1,TRBV10-3,.,TRBJ1-1,TGTGCCATCAGCGCAGGACAGGGCGGATACACTGAAGCTTTCTTT,CAISAGQGGYTEAFF
TRBD1,TRBV15,.,TRBJ2-1,TGTGCCACCAGCAGAGTTCTGTCGACAGGGGGCAATGAGCAGTTCTTC,CATSRVLSTGGNEQFF
.,TRBV11-2,.,TRBJ2-2,TGTGCCAGCAGCTTAATCCTCTCCGGGGAGCTGTTTTTT,CASSLILSGELFF
.,TRBV7-5,.,TRBJ1-4,TGTGCCAGAAGCTTTCTGCTCCTTTCCGAGGAAAAACTGTTTTTT,CARSFLLLSEEKLFF
TRBD1,TRBV28,.,TRBJ1-4,TGTGCCAGCAGTTTTTCAGGGGGCGGGGTCTCAGGTGAAAAACTGTTTTTT,CASSFSGGGVSGEKLFF
.,TRBV1,.,TRBJ2-5,TGCACCGGACTAGCGGGGGGGCCTTGTTTGTGGTGTGGAGAGACCCAGTACTTC,CTGLAGGPCLWCGETQYF
.,TRBV19,.,TRBJ2-1,TGTGCCAGTAGTATAGGGGACATTTTGAGGAATGAGCAGTTCTTC,CASSIGDILRNEQFF
.,TRBV2,few,TRBJ1-3,TGTGCCAGCAGAGCCGGCGGCCCATCCATATATTTT,CASRAGGPSIYF
.,TRBV10-3,.,TRBJ1-1,TGTGCCATCATTTCGGCAGGGAACACTGAAGCTTTCTTT,CAIISAGNTEAFF
.,TRBV5-1,.,TRBJ2-1,TGCGCCAGCAAACGAGACTATGGGCAGTTCTTC,CASKRDYGQFF
.,TRBV7-2,few,TRBJ1-5,TGTGCCAGCAGCTTAAGACAGTACAATCAGCCCCAGCATTTT,CASSLRQYNQPQHF